This TCR beta chain came from a study of follicular helper T cells after annual influenza vaccination. Clones were sequenced by immunoSEQ multiplex PCR, and TCRdb holds only the in-frame ones, with some missing. Found here are about 9,200 clones, roughly 80% of them singletons; the top ten hold less than 2%. Time point defined: 2015-2016 season, pre-vaccination. Sorted blood CD4 subsets were sequenced before and after adults received seasonal inactivated influenza vaccine. Community-dwelling subjects without influenza vaccination in the prior 6 months were enrolled. The receptor was derived from an adult who received the influenza vaccine. The source was CXCR5+ CD38- circulating T follicular helper cells from blood, collected on the day of influenza vaccination. This sample's subset: circulating Tfh, non-naive CD4+CXCR5+PD-1+ (ICOS+CD38+ or ICOS-CD38-).

The CDR3 reads CASSLNSGTFNYGYTF. CDR3 nucleotide sequence: TGTGCCAGCAGCTTAAATTCGGGCACCTTTAACTATGGCTACACCTTC. The chain links TRBV7-9 to TRBJ1-2; unclear D gene. The germline V and J ends were trimmed by 2 bases and 1 base, with 14 bases remaining between them. The germline V gene has CDR1 SEHNR and CDR2 FQNEAQ (reference sequence). The CDR3 sequence is 16 residues long.